These 14 T cell receptor beta chains were all obtained from the same sample, sequenced in a study of T cell changes during pregnancy in multiple sclerosis. Sequencing was performed with immunoSEQ multiplex PCR; in TCRdb, only in-frame clones are kept and a portion is missing. The table lists about 70,000 clones, approximately 94% of them singletons. This specimen was peripheral blood, taken in the second trimester of pregnancy. The receptors were gathered from a female donor in good health, enrolled as a control in a pregnancy study.

This chain links TRBV4-2 with TRBJ2-7, with a weak D call TRBD1 (6 bases). Trimming cost V 1 base and J 7 bases, with 8 bases left between them. Germline CDR1 and CDR2: LGHNA and YNFKEQ. CDR3 size: 12 residues. The CDR3 here is CASSQAGDEQYF. The CDR3 DNA reads TGTGCCAGCAGCCAAGCAGGGGATGAGCAGTACTTC.

J is TRBJ1-2 and V is TRBV10-3; D is uncertain. Germline CDR1 is ENHRY and CDR2 is SYGVKD. V dropped 1 base and J dropped 4 bases, with 10 bases sitting between them. The length of the CDR3 is 14 residues. The DNA of the CDR3 is TGTGCCATCAGTGAGTTCTCGACGGGCTATGGCTACACCTTC. This encodes CAISEFSTGYGYTF.

This chain joins TRBV29-1 and TRBJ2-2; D possibly corresponds to TRBD1 (6 bases). Germline assignment: CDR1 SQVTM and CDR2 ANQGSEA. The V gene lost 7 bases and the J gene lost 3 bases, with 12 bases spanning the gap. The CDR3 runs to 13 residues. The CDR3 coding sequence is TGCAGCGCTCGTCGGACAGACACCGGGGAGCTGTTTTTT. Protein product: CSARRTDTGELFF.

This clone was detected only once. This chain connects TRBV5-1 to TRBJ2-3; D may be TRBD1 (6 bases). In germline, CDR1 is SGHRS, CDR2 YFSETQ. The CDR3 runs 15 residues. The germline V and J ends were trimmed by 5 bases and 0 bases, with 13 bases remaining between them. CDR3 loop: CASRRNRVSTDTQYF. The CDR3 DNA reads TGCGCCAGCAGGCGGAACAGGGTTAGCACAGATACGCAGTATTTT.

This clone showed up just once. The genes are TRBV7-3 and TRBJ2-7; TRBD2 matches 7 bases. The length of the CDR3 is 13 residues. The germline V gene encodes CDR1 SGHTA and CDR2 FQGTGA. After removal of 5 bases from V and 4 bases from J, the junction contained 5 bases not matched to a gene. In nucleotides, the CDR3 is TGTGCCAGCAGCGCGACTAGCAGTTACGAGCAGTACTTC. It is translated as CASSATSSYEQYF.

CDR3: CASSPDSSTDTQYF. In DNA, the CDR3 is TGTGCCAGCAGCCCGGACTCTAGCACAGATACGCAGTATTTT. The rearrangement links TRBV7-9 to TRBJ2-3, with D tentatively TRBD2 (5 bases). Trimming removed 5 bases from V and 0 bases from J, with 9 bases in between. The CDR3 sequence is 14 residues long. CDR1 is SEHNR and CDR2 is FQNEAQ in the germline V gene (reference sequence).

This chain uses TRBV25-1 with TRBJ2-3, with 10 bases that match TRBD2. In germline, CDR1 is MGHDK, CDR2 SYGVNS. The CDR3 spans 15 residues. J gave up 4 bases and V 5 bases, and 6 bases lay outside the gene matches. The CDR3 coding sequence is TGTGCCAGCAGTTTCTCCGGGACTAGCGCAGATACGCAGTATTTT. Protein: CASSFSGTSADTQYF.

The chain employs TRBV15 and TRBJ2-3; tentatively, D is TRBD1 (6 bases). Trimming left V 0 bases short and J 6 bases short, with 19 bases between. The CDR3 consists of 17 residues. Looked up from germline, CDR1 is LNHNV and CDR2 is YYDKDF (reference sequence). CDR3 amino acids: CATSREGQIFSGDTQYF. The CDR3 nucleotides are TGTGCCACCAGCAGAGAAGGACAGATCTTTTCCGGGGATACGCAGTATTTT. Full variable domain (rest looked up from reference TRBV15 and TRBJ2-3): DAMVIQNPRYQVTQFGKPVTLSCSQTLNHNVMYWYQQKSSQAPKLLFHYYDKDFNNEADTPDNFQSRRPNTSFCFLDIRSPGLGDTAMYLCATSREGQIFSGDTQYFGPGTRLTVL.

The J gene is TRBJ2-2, the V gene TRBV2, with a tentative D call TRBD1 (5 bases). Germline V CDR1 and CDR2: SNHLY, FYNNEI. V lost 9 bases, J lost 0 bases, and 14 bases lay in between. The CDR3 is made up of 15 amino acids. The CDR3 nucleotides are TGTGCCAGTAAGCTACAGGTCGCGAACACCGGGGAGCTGTTTTTT. This encodes CASKLQVANTGELFF.

This clone was counted only a few times. The genes are TRBV10-2 and TRBJ1-6; possibly TRBD1 for D (5 bases). Trimming pared 8 bases from V and 1 base from J, leaving 9 bases between. Germline V gives CDR1 WSHSY, CDR2 SAAADI. This CDR3 is built from 14 residues. This CDR3 is CASWQGSYNSPLHF. In nucleotides, the CDR3 is TGCGCCAGCTGGCAGGGTTCCTATAATTCACCCCTCCACTTT.

The chain uses TRBV14 and TRBJ1-2, with D possibly TRBD1 on 6 matching bases. V lost 4 bases and J 1 base, leaving 10 bases between the germline ends. CDR3 size: 14 residues. Germline V gene data show CDR1 as SGHDN and CDR2 as FVKESK. CDR3 bases: TGTGCCAGCAGCCTGGACAGTATTAACTATGGCTACACCTTC. Its protein product is CASSLDSINYGYTF.

The chain links TRBV30 to TRBJ2-7; weak D call: TRBD2 (5 bases). Trimming left V 4 bases short and J 3 bases short, with 13 bases between. The germline V gene encodes CDR1 GTSNPN and CDR2 SVGIG (reference sequence). This CDR3 has 13 residues. DNA of the CDR3: TGTGCCTGGATGGACGGAGGCCTCTACGAGCAGTACTTC. Amino acid sequence: CAWMDGGLYEQYF. Based on the CDR3 plus reference TRBV30 and TRBJ2-7, the full variable domain is SQTIHQWPATLVQPVGSPLSLECTVEGTSNPNLYWYRQAAGRGLQLLFYSVGIGQISSEVPQNLSASRPQDRQFILSSKKLLLSDSGFYLCAWMDGGLYEQYFGPGTRLTVT.

The chain joins TRBV5-1 to TRBJ1-2, with D possibly matching TRBD1 (6 bases). V was clipped by 1 base and J by 7 bases, with 20 bases between them. CDR3 length equals 16 residues. Looked up from germline, CDR1 is SGHRS and CDR2 is YFSETQ. CDR3 coding DNA: TGCGCCAGCAGCTTGACCTATCTCGACAGGTCAGGTGGCTACACCTTC. Protein product: CASSLTYLDRSGGYTF.

The V gene is TRBV7-9, the J gene TRBJ1-4, with 9 positions matching TRBD1. Trimming cost V 0 bases and J 7 bases; bases outside gene matches: 3. Germline CDR1 SEHNR, CDR2 FQNEAQ (reference sequence). This CDR3 spans 15 amino acids. The CDR3 bases are TGTGCCAGCAGCTTAGCACAGGGGGCTGGTGAAAAACTGTTTTTT. As protein: CASSLAQGAGEKLFF.